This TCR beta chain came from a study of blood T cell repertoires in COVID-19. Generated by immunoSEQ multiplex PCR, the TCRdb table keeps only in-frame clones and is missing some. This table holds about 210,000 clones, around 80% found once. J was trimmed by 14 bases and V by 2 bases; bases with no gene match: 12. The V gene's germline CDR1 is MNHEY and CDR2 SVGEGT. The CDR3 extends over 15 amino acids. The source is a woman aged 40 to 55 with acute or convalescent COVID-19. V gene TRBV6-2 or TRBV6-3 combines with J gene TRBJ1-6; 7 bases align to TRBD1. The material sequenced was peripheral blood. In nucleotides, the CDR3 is TGTGCCAGCAGTTACGAGGGACAGCTCCTTTGGGCCCTCCACTTT. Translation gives CASSYEGQLLWALHF.